This TCR beta chain was observed in a study of shared clonotypes between healthy human individuals. Study summary: Each donor had three CD4 naive, three CD4 memory, two CD8 naive and one CD8 memory plate.

V gave up 3 bases and J gave up 4 bases; unmatched junction bases: 8. The CDR3 extends over 15 amino acids. The germline CDR1 and CDR2 sequences are SGDLS and YYNGEE. Using immunoSEQ multiplex PCR, the repertoire was profiled, and TCRdb retains in-frame clones only, with some absent. This table has roughly 570,000 clones, 98% appearing once. Selected positively for CCR7 and CD45RO-negative, naive CD8 cells excluded terminally differentiated effector memory CD45RA+ cells. The chain employs TRBV9 and TRBJ2-7, with 9 positions matching TRBD2. The clonotype was recovered from a man aged 30 to 39 in good health. The sample was naive CD8+ T cells sorted from blood. The CDR3 sequence: CASSASSGSGYEQYF. The CDR3 nucleotides read TGTGCCAGCAGCGCCAGTAGCGGGAGCGGGTACGAGCAGTACTTC.